These T cell receptor beta chains were read from a single sample in a study of cytomegalovirus exposure and HLA in healthy donors. The method was immunoSEQ multiplex PCR; TCRdb's version includes in-frame clones alone and lacks a portion of them. The sample consists of 200,000 to 250,000 clones, approximately 80% of them appearing once. Sample: PBMCs. The receptors here all came from a middle-aged man in good health and CMV-seronegative. The CDR3 runs from the conserved cysteine through the conserved F or W. The D gene is left open where the match is weak. Clone sizes are given selectively: once, few, many, or a class where the clone is expanded.

>14|TRBD2|TRBV19|TRBJ2-3|.
CASSASGGRDTQYF
TGTGCCAGTAGTGCTAGCGGGGGGCGGGATACGCAGTATTTT
>15|TRBD2|TRBV28|TRBJ2-1|few
CASSLARLAGGGQFF
TGTGCCAGCAGTTTAGCCAGACTAGCGGGAGGCGGCCAGTTCTTC
>16|TRBD2|TRBV25-1|TRBJ2-7|.
CASSDEEERGAYEQYF
TGTGCCAGCAGTGATGAGGAGGAGCGGGGGGCCTACGAGCAGTACTTC
>15|.|TRBV5-6|TRBJ1-5|once
CASSPGRGVARPQHF
TGTGCCAGCAGCCCTGGCAGGGGAGTCGCGAGGCCCCAGCATTTT
>17|TRBD1|TRBV18|TRBJ1-3|.
CASSPTGTAPSGNTIYF
TGTGCCAGCTCACCCACGGGGACAGCTCCCTCTGGAAACACCATATATTTT
>16|TRBD2|TRBV5-1|TRBJ2-5|.
CASSPASGRGQETQYF
TGCGCCAGCAGCCCCGCTAGCGGGAGAGGCCAAGAGACCCAGTACTTC
>15|.|TRBV7-3|TRBJ2-1|once
CASSVNSAGYNEQFF
TGTGCCAGCAGCGTAAATTCCGCGGGCTACAATGAGCAGTTCTTC
>14|.|TRBV4-2|TRBJ1-2|.
CASSPRTGTYGYTF
TGTGCCAGCAGCCCCCGAACAGGGACCTATGGCTACACCTTC
>13|.|TRBV6-5|TRBJ2-7|once
CASSSGWGYEQYF
TGTGCCAGCAGTTCAGGGTGGGGCTACGAGCAGTACTTC
>14|.|TRBV27|TRBJ1-2|.
CASSLSNSNYGYTF
TGTGCCAGCAGTTTATCGAACAGCAACTATGGCTACACCTTC